A selection of T cell receptor beta chains follows, all from one sample in a study of blood T cell repertoires in COVID-19. Generated by immunoSEQ multiplex PCR, the TCRdb table keeps only in-frame clones and is missing some. The table shows roughly 14,000 clones, with about nine tenths occurring only once. Sequencing was done on a sample of peripheral blood. The origin of the receptors is a human donor in a cohort sampled during active COVID-19. Both conserved end residues are part of each CDR3. D genes are given only for firm matches. Clone size is not always given. Where it is, it says once, few, many or a class for expanded clones.

.	TRBV27	TRBJ2-5	once	CASSWAYQETQYF	TGTGCCAGCAGTTGGGCGTACCAAGAGACCCAGTACTTC
TRBD2	TRBV5-8	TRBJ2-2	.	CASSQGLAGGTGELFF	TGTGCCAGCAGCCAGGGACTAGCGGGAGGCACCGGGGAGCTGTTTTTT
TRBD1	TRBV11-2	TRBJ2-2	.	CASSAHRGNGELFF	TGTGCCAGCAGCGCACACAGGGGGAATGGGGAGCTGTTTTTT
.	TRBV2	TRBJ1-1	.	CASSEETVNTEAFF	TGTGCCAGCAGTGAAGAGACAGTGAACACTGAAGCTTTCTTT
.	TRBV3-1/TRBV3-2	TRBJ2-1	.	CASSQDGGVSYNEQFF	TGTGCCAGCAGCCAAGATGGCGGGGTCTCCTACAATGAGCAGTTCTTC
.	TRBV30	TRBJ2-5	once	CAFCETGWETQYF	TGTGCCTTTTGTGAGACAGGTTGGGAGACCCAGTACTTC
.	TRBV7-8	TRBJ1-5	few	CASSMGGRSNQPQHF	TGTGCCAGCAGCATGGGAGGTAGGAGCAATCAGCCCCAGCATTTT
.	TRBV4-1	TRBJ2-2	.	CASALGGGRTGELFF	TGCGCCAGCGCTCTCGGGGGCGGGAGAACCGGGGAGCTGTTTTTT
TRBD2	TRBV5-4	TRBJ2-2	once	CASSTPLARAGVATGELFF	TGTGCCAGCAGCACACCCTTGGCTCGGGCGGGAGTTGCCACCGGGGAGCTGTTTTTT
.	TRBV7-2	TRBJ2-7	.	CASSFQRATYEQYF	TGTGCCAGCAGCTTCCAGCGGGCAACCTACGAGCAGTACTTC
.	TRBV7-8	TRBJ2-2	.	CASSPQGGSTGELFF	TGTGCCAGCAGTCCACAGGGAGGGAGCACCGGGGAGCTGTTTTTT
.	TRBV6-5	TRBJ2-7	.	CASRRGLDYEQYF	TGTGCCAGCAGGCGGGGACTCGACTACGAGCAGTACTTC
TRBD1	TRBV11-2	TRBJ2-7	.	CASSLAGTGGPEQYF	TGTGCCAGCAGCTTAGCCGGGACAGGGGGTCCCGAGCAGTACTTC
TRBD1	TRBV6-1	TRBJ2-6	.	CASSEVMGQKSSGANVLTF	TGTGCCAGCAGTGAAGTGATGGGACAGAAAAGCTCTGGGGCCAACGTCCTGACTTTC
TRBD2	TRBV19	TRBJ2-2	.	CASSTLLAAGELFF	TGTGCCAGTAGTACCCTACTAGCGGCCGGGGAGCTGTTTTTT
.	TRBV19	TRBJ1-5	.	CASNANVQPQHF	TGTGCCAGTAATGCGAACGTGCAGCCCCAGCATTTT
TRBD2	TRBV6-6	TRBJ2-3	.	CASSPRWTSGLGDTQYF	TGTGCCAGCAGTCCTCGCTGGACTAGCGGGCTCGGGGATACGCAGTATTTT
TRBD1	TRBV30	TRBJ1-6	.	CAWSPAGRGASPLHF	TGTGCCTGGAGCCCCGCGGGCAGGGGGGCTTCACCCCTCCACTTT
TRBD1	TRBV4-1	TRBJ2-1	.	CASSRGQGSYNEQFF	TGCGCCAGCAGCCGGGGACAGGGGTCGTACAATGAGCAGTTCTTC
TRBD1	TRBV6-5	TRBJ2-2	.	CASFHTGGVTGELFF	TGTGCCAGCTTCCATACAGGGGGCGTCACCGGGGAGCTGTTTTTT
.	TRBV7-9	TRBJ2-7	.	CASSLARGGEQYF	TGTGCCAGCAGCTTAGCGCGGGGAGGCGAGCAGTACTTC
TRBD2	TRBV7-3	TRBJ2-1	.	CASSRDSGTSGRNEQFF	TGTGCCAGCAGTCGCGACTCCGGGACTAGCGGGAGGAATGAGCAGTTCTTC
TRBD1	TRBV28	TRBJ1-3	.	CASSGAGTGGNTIYF	TGTGCCAGCAGCGGAGCCGGGACAGGAGGAAACACCATATATTTT